These T cell receptor beta chains were read from a single sample in a study of blood T cells in healthy people across ages. One entry per CDR3 protein results from TCRdb running MiXCR on the 5' RACE reads. Here the sample spans hundreds of thousands of distinct CDR3 sequences, approximately 50% being singletons. The sequenced sample consisted of blood. The receptors were sampled from a man aged 55 to 69 in good health. CDR3s include the opening cysteine and the closing phenylalanine or tryptophan. D genes are given only for firm matches. Rows give clone size only sometimes, using once, few, many, or a class for an expanded clone.

TRBJ2-5,-,few,TRBV6-6,CATSPSERETQYF,TGTGCCACCAGTCCCTCCGAGCGAGAGACCCAGTACTTC
TRBJ2-6,TRBD2,-,TRBV7-2,CASSSLWGGSGANVLTF,TGTGCCAGCAGCTCCCTTTGGGGGGGATCTGGGGCCAACGTCCTGACTTTC
TRBJ2-1,-,-,TRBV4-2,CASSQDQSGFYNEQFF,TGTGCCAGCAGCCAAGATCAAAGTGGGTTTTACAATGAGCAGTTCTTC
TRBJ2-1,TRBD2,few,TRBV28,CASRPTSGDRQFF,TGTGCCAGCAGACCGACTAGCGGGGATCGACAGTTCTTC
TRBJ1-2,TRBD1,-,TRBV20-1,CSANSGTGAHYGYTF,TGCAGTGCTAATTCCGGGACAGGGGCCCACTATGGCTACACCTTC
TRBJ2-5,-,-,TRBV5-4,CASSFEPFQETQYF,TGTGCCAGCAGCTTTGAACCGTTCCAAGAGACCCAGTACTTC
TRBJ2-7,TRBD1,-,TRBV20-1,CSALDMTGGNEDEQYF,TGCAGTGCTTTAGACATGACAGGGGGCAACGAGGACGAGCAGTACTTC
TRBJ1-2,-,-,TRBV29-1,CSVVSQNYGYTF,TGCAGCGTTGTTAGCCAAAACTATGGCTACACCTTC
TRBJ1-2,-,once,TRBV5-4,CASSHDPGGYGYTF,TGTGCCAGCAGCCATGACCCCGGCGGCTATGGCTACACCTTC
TRBJ2-1,TRBD2,few,TRBV3-1,CASSQESSGGSYNEQFF,TGTGCCAGCAGCCAAGAATCGAGCGGGGGGTCATACAATGAGCAGTTCTTC
TRBJ2-5,-,-,TRBV29-1,CSVERGEETRYF,TGCAGCGTTGAGCGTGGGGAAGAGACCCGGTACTTC
TRBJ2-7,-,-,TRBV18,CASSAGRDYEQYF,TGTGCCAGCTCAGCAGGACGGGACTACGAGCAGTACTTC
TRBJ2-1,TRBD1,-,TRBV20-1,CSASPRTGGRNEQFF,TGCAGTGCTAGCCCAAGGACAGGGGGTAGGAATGAGCAGTTCTTC
TRBJ1-5,TRBD1,few,TRBV5-5,CASSPTGTEFRPQHF,TGTGCCAGCAGTCCGACCGGGACAGAATTTCGTCCCCAGCATTTT
TRBJ2-5,TRBD1,few,TRBV29-1,CSVEDPWGQGPQETQYF,TGCAGCGTTGAAGATCCATGGGGACAGGGCCCACAAGAGACCCAGTACTTC
TRBJ2-7,TRBD1,few,TRBV5-1,CASSLAGTESYEQYF,TGCGCCAGCAGCTTGGCGGGGACAGAATCCTACGAGCAGTACTTC
TRBJ1-1,-,-,TRBV11-2,CASSLERGAEAFF,TGTGCCAGCAGCTTAGAAAGGGGAGCTGAAGCTTTCTTT
TRBJ2-7,TRBD2,-,TRBV20-1,CSALPGTSGGYEQYF,TGCAGTGCTCTACCCGGGACTAGCGGGGGATACGAGCAGTACTTC
TRBJ2-7,-,-,TRBV11-2,CASSPGILGQQYF,TGTGCCAGCAGCCCTGGGATCCTCGGGCAGCAGTACTTC
TRBJ1-6,-,-,TRBV28,CASSLEGGHTNSPLHF,TGTGCCAGCAGTTTAGAAGGCGGACATACTAATTCACCCCTCCACTTT
TRBJ2-5,-,-,TRBV29-1,CSALERATLGETQYF,TGCAGCGCCCTGGAGAGGGCTACCCTGGGGGAGACCCAGTACTTC
TRBJ2-6,TRBD1,once,TRBV12-3/TRBV12-4,CASSTPAQGPAGANVLTF,TGTGCCAGCAGTACTCCGGCACAGGGGCCCGCTGGGGCCAACGTCCTGACTTTC